The 21 T cell receptor beta chains presented below share a single source sample, sequenced in a study of chemoradiotherapy in HPV16-positive cancers. Clones were sequenced by immunoSEQ multiplex PCR, and TCRdb holds only the in-frame ones, with some missing. Of approximately 900 clones in the sample, roughly 86% were seen once. The input for sequencing was tumor tissue, taken from a patient who underwent chemoradiotherapy. Every receptor here comes from a human donor with HPV-associated anogenital cancer.

J is TRBJ2-1 and V is TRBV7-9; D remains ambiguous. Per germline, CDR1 SEHNR and CDR2 FQNEAQ (reference sequence). Between the trimmed V and J ends, which lost 5 bases and 0 bases, there was a span of 11 bases. The CDR3 length is 15 residues. The CDR3 loop is CASSPQSRSYNEQFF. DNA of the CDR3: TGTGCCAGCAGCCCGCAGAGTCGCTCCTACAATGAGCAGTTCTTC.

The chain links TRBV14 to TRBJ2-7; D not certain. With 3 bases removed from V and 2 bases from J, the gap between germline ends came to 2 bases. The CDR3 spans 11 residues. CDR1 is SGHDN and CDR2 is FVKESK in the germline V gene. As DNA, the CDR3 is TGTGCCAGCAGCCAGGCCTACGAGCAGTACTTC. The encoded protein is CASSQAYEQYF. Supplemented by reference TRBV14 and TRBJ2-7, the full variable domain reads EAGVTQFPSHSVIEKGQTVTLRCDPISGHDNLYWYRRVMGKEIKFLLHFVKESKQDESGMPNNRFLAERTGGTYSTLKVQPAELEDSGVYFCASSQAYEQYFGPGTRLTVT.

The chain couples TRBV2 to TRBJ2-7; D is unclear. The ends were cut back, 6 bases at V and 4 bases at J, with 13 bases in the middle. Germline CDR1 SNHLY, CDR2 FYNNEI. CDR3 length equals 13 residues. CDR3 loop: CASRPPDIYEQYF. The CDR3 DNA sequence: TGTGCCAGCAGGCCCCCAGACATTTACGAGCAGTACTTC.

This chain uses TRBV6-1 with TRBJ2-6; 11 bases match TRBD1. Losses at the gene ends were 8 bases for V and 0 bases for J; bases not matched to a gene: 0. CDR3 length: 15 amino acids. CDR1 is MNHNS, CDR2 SASEGT, per germline. CDR3 nucleotides: TGTGCCAGCGGGACAGGGGGCTCTGGGGCCAACGTCCTGACTTTC. Protein product: CASGTGGSGANVLTF.

The rearrangement joins TRBV7-2 to TRBJ2-7; D remains unclear. CDR1 is SGHTA, CDR2 FQGNSA, per germline. V was shortened by 1 base and J by 2 bases, with 12 bases between the two germline ends. The CDR3 spans 15 residues. In DNA form, the CDR3 reads TGTGCCAGCAGCTTAGGGCGAGGAGTTACCTACGAGCAGTACTTC. Protein sequence: CASSLGRGVTYEQYF.

This clone occurred once. The rearrangement uses TRBV6-6 and TRBJ1-1; D not certain. The germline V gene encodes CDR1 MNHNY and CDR2 SVGAGI (reference sequence). V shed 6 bases and J shed 1 base, with 3 bases lying between them. The CDR3 spans 11 residues. CDR3 amino acids: CASRGNTEAFF. DNA for the CDR3: TGTGCCAGCAGGGGGAACACTGAAGCTTTCTTT.

J is TRBJ1-1 and V is TRBV6-5, with no clear D. In germline, CDR1 is MNHEY, CDR2 SVGAGI. This CDR3 comprises 14 residues. V lost 4 bases and J lost 1, with 10 bases in between. CDR3 protein: CASSSGRTNTEAFF. The CDR3 bases are TGTGCCAGCAGTTCAGGACGGACGAACACTGAAGCTTTCTTT.

The chain recombines TRBV28 with TRBJ1-1; D gene unclear. The ends were cut back, 2 bases at V and 1 base at J, with 14 bases in the middle. The CDR3 sequence is 16 residues long. Germline V gives CDR1 MDHEN, CDR2 SYDVKM. The CDR3 reads CASSLGSLGGNTEAFF. The CDR3 DNA sequence: TGTGCCAGCAGTTTAGGGTCCCTCGGAGGGAACACTGAAGCTTTCTTT. Full variable domain (missing parts from reference TRBV28 and TRBJ1-1): DVKVTQSSRYLVKRTGEKVFLECVQDMDHENMFWYRQDPGLGLRLIYFSYDVKMKEKGDIPEGYSVSREKKERFSLILESASTNQTSMYLCASSLGSLGGNTEAFFGQGTRLTVV.

The chain carries TRBV11-2 and TRBJ1-2, with TRBD1 identical over 9 bases. The CDR3 contains 19 residues. Germline-derived CDR1 and CDR2 are SGHAT and FQNNGV. Germline trimming cut 5 bases from V and 5 bases from J; bases unmatched to any gene: 21. CDR3 sequence (DNA): TGTGCCAGCAGCCGATCGGGACAGGGTGTAAGCTTGGGATCATATGGCTACACCTTC. Translated, it gives CASSRSGQGVSLGSYGYTF.

The rearrangement joins TRBV12-1 to TRBJ2-1; the listed D gene, TRBD2, was not tested against the DNA. TRBV12-1 counts as a pseudogene. This CDR3 comprises 10 residues. This chain's CDR3 is CASPTGEQFF. The CDR3 DNA sequence: TGTGCCAGCCCAACGGGTGAGCAGTTCTTC.

The V gene is TRBV28, the J gene TRBJ2-4; D remains unclear. CDR1 and CDR2 from the germline V gene are MDHEN and SYDVKM. V dropped 3 bases and J dropped 0 bases, with 21 bases sitting between them. CDR3 length: 19 amino acids. CDR3 region: CASSFGYGEGQAAKNIQYF. The DNA of the CDR3 is TGTGCCAGCAGTTTCGGGTATGGGGAAGGGCAGGCAGCCAAAAACATTCAGTACTTC. Together with reference TRBV28 and TRBJ2-4, the CDR3 gives the full variable domain: DVKVTQSSRYLVKRTGEKVFLECVQDMDHENMFWYRQDPGLGLRLIYFSYDVKMKEKGDIPEGYSVSREKKERFSLILESASTNQTSMYLCASSFGYGEGQAAKNIQYFGAGTRLSVL.

The chain employs TRBV7-6 and TRBJ2-1; the match to TRBD2 covers 7 bases. Germline loops: CDR1 SGHVS, CDR2 FNYEAQ. After removal of 5 bases from V and 4 bases from J, the junction contained 14 bases not matched to a gene. The CDR3 has 17 amino acids. The CDR3 region is CASSPRGGGSLYNEQFF. The DNA for the CDR3 is TGTGCCAGCAGCCCGCGGGGCGGCGGGAGTTTGTACAATGAGCAGTTCTTC.

This chain joins TRBV5-4 and TRBJ2-1, with D maybe TRBD2 (5 bases). The ends were cut back, 0 bases at V and 6 bases at J, with 19 bases in the middle. Per the germline V gene, CDR1 is SGHNT and CDR2 is YYREEE (reference sequence). The CDR3 runs to 17 residues. The CDR3 sequence is CASSLAPAAEYGNEQFF. In DNA form, the CDR3 reads TGTGCCAGCAGCTTGGCCCCCGCAGCGGAATACGGCAATGAGCAGTTCTTC. Full variable domain (remainder filled in from reference TRBV5-4 and TRBJ2-1): ETGVTQSPTHLIKTRGQQVTLRCSSQSGHNTVSWYQQALGQGPQFIFQYYREEENGRGNFPPRFSGLQFPNYSSELNVNALELDDSALYLCASSLAPAAEYGNEQFFGPGTRLTVL.

A few counts support this clone. The chain joins TRBV7-9 to TRBJ1-3; no clear D gene. The germline V gene encodes CDR1 SEHNR and CDR2 FQNEAQ (reference sequence). V lost 4 bases and J 0 bases, leaving 10 bases between the germline ends. The CDR3 is 15 residues long. The CDR3 bases are TGTGCCAGCAGCTCTCTCTCGGTCTCTGGAAACACCATATATTTT. This gives the protein CASSSLSVSGNTIYF. The whole variable domain, filled in from reference TRBV7-9 and TRBJ1-3, reads DTGVSQNPRHKITKRGQNVTFRCDPISEHNRLYWYRQTLGQGPEFLTYFQNEAQLEKSRLLSDRFSAERPKGSFSTLEIQRTEQGDSAMYLCASSSLSVSGNTIYFGEGSWLTVV.

The gene calls are TRBV11-1 and TRBJ2-7; 9 nucleotides line up with TRBD1. V was pared by 5 bases and J by 4 bases, with 12 bases of the junction left unmatched. In germline, CDR1 is SGHAT, CDR2 FQDESV (reference sequence). There are 16 residues in the CDR3. CDR3 sequence (DNA): TGTGCCAGCAGCAGAACTCCGGGACAGGGTCCATACGAGCAGTACTTC. Encoded protein: CASSRTPGQGPYEQYF.

This clone was detected a few times. This chain links TRBV6-6 with TRBJ2-7; D is unclear. Trimming cost V 4 bases and J 2 bases, with 6 bases left between them. The germline CDR1 and CDR2 sequences are MNHNY and SVGAGI (reference sequence). The CDR3 is made up of 12 amino acids. CDR3 DNA sequence: TGTGCCAGCAGTTCTAGGACCTACGAGCAGTACTTC. Residues: CASSSRTYEQYF.

This sequence joins TRBV6-5 and TRBJ1-3, with D unclear. The CDR3 length is 15 residues. The V gene lost 0 bases and the J gene lost 4 bases, with 10 bases spanning the gap. Germline CDR1 and CDR2: MNHEY and SVGAGI. The CDR3 loop is CASSYSTVFGNTIYF. CDR3 in DNA: TGTGCCAGCAGTTACTCGACGGTTTTCGGAAACACCATATATTTT.

The chain links TRBV5-6 to TRBJ2-5, with a tentative D call TRBD1 (6 bases). CDR1 is SGHDT and CDR2 is YYEEEE in the germline V gene. V lost 6 bases to trimming and J lost 0 bases, with 15 bases between them. The CDR3 runs 15 residues. CDR3 coding DNA: TGTGCCAGCACGACCTTGACAGGAGACCAAGAGACCCAGTACTTC. It translates to CASTTLTGDQETQYF.

This chain links TRBV12-5 with TRBJ1-1; a weak D match, TRBD1 (5 bases). The germline CDR1 and CDR2 sequences are LGHNT and FRNRAP. Trimming left V 5 bases short and J 6 bases short, with 16 bases between. This CDR3 is 14 amino acids long. The CDR3 sequence is CASGLGLLGSEAFF. DNA for the CDR3: TGTGCTAGTGGTCTGGGACTGTTGGGTTCTGAAGCTTTCTTT.

The CDR3 DNA sequence: TGTGCCAGCAGACTTGGGACAGGGAAGATGGGAGGGGAGCTGTTTTTT. This gives the protein CASRLGTGKMGGELFF. This sequence joins TRBV7-3 and TRBJ2-2; TRBD1 agrees at 9 bases. V shed 6 bases and J 8 bases; nucleotides not matched to a gene: 13. The CDR3 consists of 16 residues. Germline V lookup: CDR1 SGHTA, CDR2 FQGTGA.

The rearrangement uses TRBV7-2 and TRBJ2-5, with D uncertain. Trimming removed 3 bases from V and 3 bases from J, with 8 bases in between. The CDR3 sequence is 13 residues long. CDR1 and CDR2 from the germline V gene are SGHTA and FQGNSA. CDR3 amino acids: CASSFPKEETQYF. CDR3 coding DNA: TGTGCCAGCAGCTTCCCCAAGGAAGAGACCCAGTACTTC.